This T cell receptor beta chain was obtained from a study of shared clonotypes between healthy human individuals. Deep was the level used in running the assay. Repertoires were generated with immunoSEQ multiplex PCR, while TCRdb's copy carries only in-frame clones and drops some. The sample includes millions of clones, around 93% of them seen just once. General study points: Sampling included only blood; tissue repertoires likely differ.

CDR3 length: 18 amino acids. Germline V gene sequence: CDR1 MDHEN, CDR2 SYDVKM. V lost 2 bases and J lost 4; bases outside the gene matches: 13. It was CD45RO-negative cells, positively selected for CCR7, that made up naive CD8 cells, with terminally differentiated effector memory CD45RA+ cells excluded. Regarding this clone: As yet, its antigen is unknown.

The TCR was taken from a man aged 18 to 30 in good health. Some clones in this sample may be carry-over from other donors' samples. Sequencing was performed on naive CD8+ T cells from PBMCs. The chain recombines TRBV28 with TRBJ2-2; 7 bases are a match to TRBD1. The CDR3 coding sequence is TGTGCCAGCAGTTTAATCCTCCAGGGGACAGTAGCCACCGGGGAGCTGTTTTTT. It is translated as CASSLILQGTVATGELFF.